This T cell receptor (beta chain) was sequenced during a study of cytomegalovirus exposure and HLA in healthy donors. Study-level findings and limits: Researchers reported in a later analysis that common viral pathogens appeared linked to several top clusters.

This PCR relied on a set of 60 Vbeta primers and 13 Jbeta primers. Repertoires were generated with immunoSEQ multiplex PCR, while TCRdb's copy carries only in-frame clones and drops some. The table has 150,000 to 200,000 clones, about 84% seen once; the top ten hold about 1.5%. This clone was picked up one time. The antigen remains undetermined. In germline, CDR1 is SGDLS, CDR2 YYNGEE. Deletions cut 0 bases from V and 1 base from J, with 12 bases between. The CDR3 runs 16 residues. The sequence was obtained from a man aged 50 to 59 in good health and CMV-seropositive. The chain recombines TRBV9 with TRBJ2-3; possible D gene TRBD2, 7 bases. Material: PBMCs. The CDR3 protein is CASSVEKGGGTDTQYF. CDR3 coding DNA: TGTGCCAGCAGCGTAGAGAAGGGGGGGGGCACAGATACGCAGTATTTT.